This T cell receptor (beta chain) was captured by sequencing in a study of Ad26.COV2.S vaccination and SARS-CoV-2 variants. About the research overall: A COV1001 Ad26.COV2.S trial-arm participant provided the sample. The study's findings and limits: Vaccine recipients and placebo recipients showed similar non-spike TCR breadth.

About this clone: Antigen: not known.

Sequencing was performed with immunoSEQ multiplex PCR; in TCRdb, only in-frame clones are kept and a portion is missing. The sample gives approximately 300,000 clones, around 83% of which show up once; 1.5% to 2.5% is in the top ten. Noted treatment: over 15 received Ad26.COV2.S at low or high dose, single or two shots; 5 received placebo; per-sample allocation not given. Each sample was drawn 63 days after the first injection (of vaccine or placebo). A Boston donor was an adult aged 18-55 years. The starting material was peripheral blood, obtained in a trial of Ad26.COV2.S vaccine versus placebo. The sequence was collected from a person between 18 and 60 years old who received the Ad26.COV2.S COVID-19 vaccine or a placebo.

The CDR3 is CASSPRKRGGEEQYF. The CDR3 DNA reads TGTGCCAGCTCACCACGGAAGCGGGGGGGTGAAGAGCAGTACTTC. The chain combines TRBV18 with TRBJ2-7; 10 positions agree with TRBD2. Germline CDR1 reads KGHSH; CDR2 reads LQKENI. Trimming at V came to 1 base and at J to 7 bases, leaving 7 bases not matched to a gene. This CDR3 is built from 15 residues.